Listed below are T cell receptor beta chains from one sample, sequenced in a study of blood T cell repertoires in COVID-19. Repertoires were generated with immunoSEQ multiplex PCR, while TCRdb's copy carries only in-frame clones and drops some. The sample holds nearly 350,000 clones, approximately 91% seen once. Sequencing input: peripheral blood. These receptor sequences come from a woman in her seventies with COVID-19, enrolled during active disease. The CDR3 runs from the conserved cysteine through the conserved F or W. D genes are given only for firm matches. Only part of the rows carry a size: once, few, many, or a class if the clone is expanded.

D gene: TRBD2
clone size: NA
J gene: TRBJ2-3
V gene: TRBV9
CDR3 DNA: TGTGCCAGCAGCCGGAGCGGGGGGGCAGATACGCAGTATTTT
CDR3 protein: CASSRSGGADTQYF

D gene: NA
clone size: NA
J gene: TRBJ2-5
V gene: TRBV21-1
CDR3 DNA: TGTGCCAGCAGCAAACCCCCTAGCGGCAGGACCCAAGAGACCCAGTACTTC
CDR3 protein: CASSKPPSGRTQETQYF

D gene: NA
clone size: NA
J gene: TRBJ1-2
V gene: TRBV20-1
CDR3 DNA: TGCAGTGCTAGTGGGCAAGACTATGGCTACACCTTC
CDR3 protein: CSASGQDYGYTF

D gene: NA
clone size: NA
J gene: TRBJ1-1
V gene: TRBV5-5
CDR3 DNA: TGTGCCAGCAGCCAGGGACACCTCACTGAAGCTTTCTTT
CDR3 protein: CASSQGHLTEAFF

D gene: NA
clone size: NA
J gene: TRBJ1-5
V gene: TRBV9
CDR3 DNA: TGTGCCAGCAGCCGAGGGGGAACGGGCAATCAGCCCCAGCATTTT
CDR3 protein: CASSRGGTGNQPQHF

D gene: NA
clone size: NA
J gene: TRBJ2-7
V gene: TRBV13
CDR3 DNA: TGTGCCAGCAGCTTAAGCCCCACTTACGAGCAGTACTTC
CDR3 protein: CASSLSPTYEQYF

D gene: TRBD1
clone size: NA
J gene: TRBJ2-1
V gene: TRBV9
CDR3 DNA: TGTGCCAGCAGCCTCCGGGACAGGGGGCTCTACAATGAGCAGTTCTTC
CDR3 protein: CASSLRDRGLYNEQFF

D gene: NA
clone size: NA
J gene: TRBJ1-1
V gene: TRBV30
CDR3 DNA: TGTGCCTGGAGCCCGACTAACACTGAAGCTTTCTTT
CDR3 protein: CAWSPTNTEAFF

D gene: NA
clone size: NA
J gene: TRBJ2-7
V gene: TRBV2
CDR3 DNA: TGTGCCAGCAGTGCTGAGACAGGTTTAACCTACGAGCAGTACTTC
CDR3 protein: CASSAETGLTYEQYF

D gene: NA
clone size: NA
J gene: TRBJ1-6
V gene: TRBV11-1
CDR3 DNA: TGTGCCAGCAGCCGCCAGGGTCCCTTGGACTCACCCCTCCACTTT
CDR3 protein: CASSRQGPLDSPLHF

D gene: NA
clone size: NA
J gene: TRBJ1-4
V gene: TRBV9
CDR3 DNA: TGTGCCAGCAGCCCCCGTCAACAACCCGCAACTAATGAAAAACTGTTTTTT
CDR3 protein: CASSPRQQPATNEKLFF

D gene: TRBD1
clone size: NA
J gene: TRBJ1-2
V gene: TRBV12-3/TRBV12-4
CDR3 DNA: TGTGCCAGCAGTAGGACAGGGGACTATGGCTACACCTTC
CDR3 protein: CASSRTGDYGYTF

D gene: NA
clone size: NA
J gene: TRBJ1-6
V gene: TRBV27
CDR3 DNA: TGTGCCAGCAGTCCCGAGTCTAGCTCCTATAATTCACCCCTCCACTTT
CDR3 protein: CASSPESSSYNSPLHF

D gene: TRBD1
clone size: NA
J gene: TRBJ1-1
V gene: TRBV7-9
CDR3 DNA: TGTGCCAGCAGCTTAAAGGGACAGCTGGAAGCTTTCTTT
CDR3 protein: CASSLKGQLEAFF

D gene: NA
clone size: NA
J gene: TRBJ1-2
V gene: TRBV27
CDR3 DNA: TGTGCCAGCAGTTTACGGGACACTGGACGTAACGGCTACACCTTC
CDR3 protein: CASSLRDTGRNGYTF

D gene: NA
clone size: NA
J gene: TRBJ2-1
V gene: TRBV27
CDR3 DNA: TGTGCCAGCAATAGCGGTCCGAGCTCCTACAATGAGCAGTTCTTC
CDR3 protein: CASNSGPSSYNEQFF

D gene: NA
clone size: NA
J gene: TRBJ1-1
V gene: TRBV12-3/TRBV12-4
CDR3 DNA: TGTGCCAGCAGTTTCGACAGAGGACCTGAAGCTTTCTTT
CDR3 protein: CASSFDRGPEAFF

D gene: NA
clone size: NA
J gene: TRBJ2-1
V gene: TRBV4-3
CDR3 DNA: TGCGCCAGCAGCCAAGGCAACCAGGGGAATCGGAATGAGCAGTTCTTC
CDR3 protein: CASSQGNQGNRNEQFF

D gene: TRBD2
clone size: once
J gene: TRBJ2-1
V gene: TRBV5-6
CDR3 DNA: TGTGCCAGCAGCTGGGGACTAGAGCAGTTCTTC
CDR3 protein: CASSWGLEQFF

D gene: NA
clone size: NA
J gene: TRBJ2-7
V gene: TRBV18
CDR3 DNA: TGTGCCAGCTCACCAGGGCTCCTCTACGAGCAGTACTTC
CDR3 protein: CASSPGLLYEQYF

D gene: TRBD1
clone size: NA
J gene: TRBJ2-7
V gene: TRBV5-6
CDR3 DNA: TGTGCCAGCAGCGCAGGACAGGGGGCCCCTTACTACGAGCAGTACTTC
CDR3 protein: CASSAGQGAPYYEQYF

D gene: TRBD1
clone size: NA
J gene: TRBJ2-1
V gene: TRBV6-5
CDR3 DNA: TGTGCCAGCATACGGGACAGGGGGTACAATGAGCAGTTCTTC
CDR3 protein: CASIRDRGYNEQFF

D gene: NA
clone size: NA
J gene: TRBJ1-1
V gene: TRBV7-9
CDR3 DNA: TGTGCCAGCAGCTTAGATCGGGAGGCAGGCACTGAAGCTTTCTTT
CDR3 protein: CASSLDREAGTEAFF

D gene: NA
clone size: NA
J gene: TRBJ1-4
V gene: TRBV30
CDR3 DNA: TGTGCCTGGGGGGCTAGGGAGAGGGAAAAACTGTTTTTT
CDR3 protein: CAWGAREREKLFF

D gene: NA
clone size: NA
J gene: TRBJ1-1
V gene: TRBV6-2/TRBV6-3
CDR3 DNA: TGTGCCAGCAGTGGAGGGGCTATGAACACTGAAGCTTTCTTT
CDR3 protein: CASSGGAMNTEAFF

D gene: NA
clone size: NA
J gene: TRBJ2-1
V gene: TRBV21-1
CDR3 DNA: TGTGCCAGCAGCCCCTCCGGGACAGACAATGAGCAGTTCTTC
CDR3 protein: CASSPSGTDNEQFF

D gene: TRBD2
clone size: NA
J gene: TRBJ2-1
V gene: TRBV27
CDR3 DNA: TGTGCCAGCAGTTTAGCACTAGCGGGGGGCCGTTATAACAATGAGCAGTTCTTC
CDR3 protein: CASSLALAGGRYNNEQFF

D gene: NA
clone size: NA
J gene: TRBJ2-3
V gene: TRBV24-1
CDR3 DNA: TGTGCCACTCGGGGGGCTAGCACAGATACGCAGTATTTT
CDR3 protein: CATRGASTDTQYF

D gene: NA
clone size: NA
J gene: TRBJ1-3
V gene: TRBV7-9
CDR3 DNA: TGTGCCAGCAGCTTCGCGGGGAGAAACACCATATATTTT
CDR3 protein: CASSFAGRNTIYF

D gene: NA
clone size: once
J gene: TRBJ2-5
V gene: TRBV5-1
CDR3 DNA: TGCGCCAGCAGCTTGGTGTCTGGGGGGGAGACCCAGTACTTC
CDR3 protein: CASSLVSGGETQYF

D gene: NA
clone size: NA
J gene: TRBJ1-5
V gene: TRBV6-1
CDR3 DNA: TGTGCCAGCAGTGATGCGGGTGTACGTCAGCCCCAGCATTTT
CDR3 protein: CASSDAGVRQPQHF

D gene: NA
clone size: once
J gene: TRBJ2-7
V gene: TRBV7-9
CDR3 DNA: TGTGCCAGCAGCCTAAGTAGCGAGCAGTACTTC
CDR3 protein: CASSLSSEQYF

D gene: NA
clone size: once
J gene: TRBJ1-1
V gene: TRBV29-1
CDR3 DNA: TGCAGCTTCTATGACAATATGAACACTGAAGCTTTCTTT
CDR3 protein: CSFYDNMNTEAFF

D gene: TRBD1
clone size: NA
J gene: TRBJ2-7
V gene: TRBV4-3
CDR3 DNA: TGCGCCAGCAGCCAGCGGACAGGCGTCTACGAGCAGTACTTC
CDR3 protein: CASSQRTGVYEQYF

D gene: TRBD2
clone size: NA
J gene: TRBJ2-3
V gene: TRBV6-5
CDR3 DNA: TGTGCCACCGTACTAGCGGGTACAGATACGCAGTATTTT
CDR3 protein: CATVLAGTDTQYF

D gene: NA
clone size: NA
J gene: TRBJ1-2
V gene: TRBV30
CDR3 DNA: TGTGCCTGGAGTGGAAGGGGGAATGGCTACACCTTC
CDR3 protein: CAWSGRGNGYTF

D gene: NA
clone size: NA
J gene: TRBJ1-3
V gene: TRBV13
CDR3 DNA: TGTGCCAGCAGCCCGGGACTGAACTCTGGAAACACCATATATTTT
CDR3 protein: CASSPGLNSGNTIYF

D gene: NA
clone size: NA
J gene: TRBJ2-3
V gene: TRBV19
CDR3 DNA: TGTGCCAGTAGTATAGGACAGCCTAGGTCGGCAGATACGCAGTATTTT
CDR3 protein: CASSIGQPRSADTQYF

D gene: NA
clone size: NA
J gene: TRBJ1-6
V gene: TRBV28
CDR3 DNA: TGTGCCAGCAGTTTTCATGGCCGGACACGGTCACCCCTCCACTTT
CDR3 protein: CASSFHGRTRSPLHF